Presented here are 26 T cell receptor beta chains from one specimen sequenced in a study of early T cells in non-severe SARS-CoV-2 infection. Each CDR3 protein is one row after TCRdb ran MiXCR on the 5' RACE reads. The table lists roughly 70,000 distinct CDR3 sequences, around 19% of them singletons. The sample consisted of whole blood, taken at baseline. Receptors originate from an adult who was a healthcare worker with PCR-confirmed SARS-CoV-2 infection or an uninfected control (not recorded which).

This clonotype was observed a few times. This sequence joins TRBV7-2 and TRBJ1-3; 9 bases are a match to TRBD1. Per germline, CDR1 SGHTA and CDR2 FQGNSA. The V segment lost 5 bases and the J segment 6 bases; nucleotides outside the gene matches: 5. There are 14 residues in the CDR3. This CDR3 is CASSTGGVENTIYF. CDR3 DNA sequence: TGTGCCAGCAGCACAGGGGGCGTTGAAAACACCATATATTTT.

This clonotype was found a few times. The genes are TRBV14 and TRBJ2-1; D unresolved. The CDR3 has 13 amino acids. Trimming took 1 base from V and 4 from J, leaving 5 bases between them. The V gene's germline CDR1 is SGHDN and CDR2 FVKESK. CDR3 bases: TGTGCCAGCAGCCAAGGAGGATACAATGAGCAGTTCTTC. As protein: CASSQGGYNEQFF.

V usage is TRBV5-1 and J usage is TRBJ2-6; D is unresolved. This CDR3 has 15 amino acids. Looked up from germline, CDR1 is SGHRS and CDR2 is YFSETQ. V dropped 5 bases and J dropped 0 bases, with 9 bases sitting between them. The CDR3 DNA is TGCGCCAGCAGTTCAAGGGTCTCTGGGGCCAACGTCCTGACTTTC. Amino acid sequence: CASSSRVSGANVLTF.

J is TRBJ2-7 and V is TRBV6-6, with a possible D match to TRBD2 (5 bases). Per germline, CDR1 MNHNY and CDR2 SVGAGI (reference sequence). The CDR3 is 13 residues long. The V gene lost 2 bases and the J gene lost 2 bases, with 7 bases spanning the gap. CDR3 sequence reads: CASSYEGAYEQYF. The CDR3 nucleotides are TGTGCCAGCAGTTACGAGGGTGCCTACGAGCAGTACTTC.

The CDR3 DNA is TGCGCCAGCAGCCAAGACGGCGGGACAGGGGGGTCAAGAGATACGCAGTATTTT. Translation: CASSQDGGTGGSRDTQYF. The genes are TRBV4-3 and TRBJ2-3; 11 nucleotides match TRBD1. The length of the CDR3 is 18 residues. The germline gives CDR1 LGHNA, CDR2 YSLEER. V lost 0 bases and J lost 5; bases outside the gene matches: 10.

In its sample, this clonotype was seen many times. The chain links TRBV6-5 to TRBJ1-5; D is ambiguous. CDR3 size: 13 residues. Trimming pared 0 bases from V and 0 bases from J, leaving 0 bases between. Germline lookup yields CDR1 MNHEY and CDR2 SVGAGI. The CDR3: CASSYSSNQPQHF. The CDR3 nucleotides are TGTGCCAGCAGTTACTCTAGCAATCAGCCCCAGCATTTT.

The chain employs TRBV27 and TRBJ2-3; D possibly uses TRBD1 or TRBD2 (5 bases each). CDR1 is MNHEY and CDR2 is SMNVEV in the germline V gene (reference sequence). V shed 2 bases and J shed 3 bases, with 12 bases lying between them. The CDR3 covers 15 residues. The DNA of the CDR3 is TGTGCCAGCAGTTTAAGAGACAGAGGGACAGATACGCAGTATTTT. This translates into CASSLRDRGTDTQYF.

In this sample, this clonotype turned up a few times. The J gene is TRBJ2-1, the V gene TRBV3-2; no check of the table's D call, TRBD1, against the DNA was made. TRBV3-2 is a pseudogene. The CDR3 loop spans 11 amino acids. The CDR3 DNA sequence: TGTGCCAGCAGCCAAGGGACAGGGAAGTTCTTC. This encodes CASSQGTGKFF.

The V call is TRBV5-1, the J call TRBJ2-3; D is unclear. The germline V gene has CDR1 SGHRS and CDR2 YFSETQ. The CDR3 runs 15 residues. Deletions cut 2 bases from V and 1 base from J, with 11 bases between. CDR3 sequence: CASSFEFRGTDTQYF. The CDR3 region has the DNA TGCGCCAGCAGCTTCGAATTTAGGGGCACAGATACGCAGTATTTT.

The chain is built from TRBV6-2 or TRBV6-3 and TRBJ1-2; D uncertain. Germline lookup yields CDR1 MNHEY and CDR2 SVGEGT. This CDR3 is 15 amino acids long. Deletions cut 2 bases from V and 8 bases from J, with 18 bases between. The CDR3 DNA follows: TGTGCCAGCAGTTACGTACAAGCTCCCTCTAGGGGCTACACCTTC. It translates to CASSYVQAPSRGYTF.

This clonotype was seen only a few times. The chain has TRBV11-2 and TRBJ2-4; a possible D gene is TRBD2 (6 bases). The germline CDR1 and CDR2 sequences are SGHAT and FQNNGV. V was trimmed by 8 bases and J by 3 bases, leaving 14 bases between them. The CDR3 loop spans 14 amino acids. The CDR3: CASSLGGGKNIQYF. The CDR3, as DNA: TGTGCCAGCTCCCTCGGGGGAGGCAAAAACATTCAGTACTTC.

Here the CDR3 reads CASSLGAGIYEQYF. The CDR3, as DNA: TGTGCCAGCAGCTTAGGAGCAGGGATCTACGAGCAGTACTTC. This chain links TRBV7-2 with TRBJ2-7; TRBD1 might be the D (5 bases). V lost 1 base, J lost 3 bases, and 10 bases lay in between. The CDR3 covers 14 residues. Germline V gene data show CDR1 as SGHTA and CDR2 as FQGNSA.

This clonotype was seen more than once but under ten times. Here the CDR3 reads CASSFLGPGTGNSPLHF. The CDR3 nucleotides are TGTGCCAGCAGCTTTTTGGGTCCTGGGACAGGAAATTCACCCCTCCACTTT. The rearrangement uses TRBV7-8 and TRBJ1-6, with 8 bases matching TRBD1. Losses at the gene ends were 3 bases for V and 7 bases for J; bases not matched to a gene: 11. CDR3 size: 17 residues. CDR1 is SGHVS and CDR2 is FQNEAQ in the germline V gene.

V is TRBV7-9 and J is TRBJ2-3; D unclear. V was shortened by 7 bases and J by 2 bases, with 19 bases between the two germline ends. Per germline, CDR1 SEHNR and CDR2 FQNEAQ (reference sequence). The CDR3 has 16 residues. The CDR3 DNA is TGTGCCAGCATCAATGACCCACGACATCCCACAGATACGCAGTATTTT. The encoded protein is CASINDPRHPTDTQYF.

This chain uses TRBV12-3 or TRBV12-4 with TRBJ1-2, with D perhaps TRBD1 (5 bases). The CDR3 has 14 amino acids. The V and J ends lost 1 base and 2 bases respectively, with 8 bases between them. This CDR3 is CASSLGQRNYGYTF. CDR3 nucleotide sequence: TGTGCCAGCAGTTTAGGACAGCGCAACTATGGCTACACCTTC.

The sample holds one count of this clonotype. The DNA for the CDR3 is TGCAGTGCTAGAAGCCCTGGGATCTCCTACGAGCAGTACTTC. Amino acids: CSARSPGISYEQYF. The chain carries TRBV20-1 and TRBJ2-7; the D is unclear. The CDR3 covers 14 residues. Trimming removed 2 bases at V and 0 bases at J, with 11 bases between. From germline, CDR1 is DFQATT and CDR2 SNEGSKA (reference sequence).

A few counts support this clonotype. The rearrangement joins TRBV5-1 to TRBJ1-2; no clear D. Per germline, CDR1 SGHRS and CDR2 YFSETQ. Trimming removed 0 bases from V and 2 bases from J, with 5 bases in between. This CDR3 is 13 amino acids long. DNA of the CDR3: TGCGCCAGCAGCTTGGGTAACAACTATGGCTACACCTTC. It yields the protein CASSLGNNYGYTF.

The CDR3, as DNA: TGTGCCAGCGGAACCGGGACAGGGGGCTCCCAGCCCCAGCATTTT. It translates to CASGTGTGGSQPQHF. The chain is built from TRBV28 and TRBJ1-5; 12 nucleotides agree with TRBD1. V shed 8 bases and J 7 bases; nucleotides not matched to a gene: 9. Germline lookup yields CDR1 MDHEN and CDR2 SYDVKM. The CDR3 contains 15 residues.

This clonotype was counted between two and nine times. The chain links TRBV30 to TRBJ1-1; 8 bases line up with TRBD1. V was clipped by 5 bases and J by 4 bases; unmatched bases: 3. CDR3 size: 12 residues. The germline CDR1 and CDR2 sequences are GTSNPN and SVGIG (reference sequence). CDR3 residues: CAWGQGGTEAFF. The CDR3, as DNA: TGTGCCTGGGGACAGGGCGGCACTGAAGCTTTCTTT.

The CDR3 DNA reads as TGTGCCAGCAGCCAAAAGGGGATGTACCAAGAGACCCAGTACTTC. Translation: CASSQKGMYQETQYF. The gene calls are TRBV7-6 and TRBJ2-5; weak D call: TRBD1 (5 bases). This CDR3 comprises 15 residues. The V gene's germline CDR1 is SGHVS and CDR2 FNYEAQ. Deletions cut 5 bases from V and 0 bases from J, with 13 bases between.

The CDR3 spells CASSFGQGYEQYF. The CDR3 nucleotides read TGTGCCAGCAGCTTCGGACAGGGCTACGAGCAGTACTTC. The chain joins TRBV7-8 to TRBJ2-7; TRBD1 agrees at 8 bases. The trim removed 3 bases at V and 3 bases at J, leaving 1 base unmatched. The CDR3 sequence is 13 residues long. Germline CDR1 is SGHVS and CDR2 is FQNEAQ.

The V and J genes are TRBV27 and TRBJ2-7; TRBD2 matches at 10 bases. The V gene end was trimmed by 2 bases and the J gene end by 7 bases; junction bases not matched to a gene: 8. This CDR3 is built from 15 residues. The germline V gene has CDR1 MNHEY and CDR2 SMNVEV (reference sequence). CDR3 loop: CASSLDSGRTWEQYF. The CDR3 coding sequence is TGTGCCAGCAGTTTAGATAGCGGGAGGACTTGGGAGCAGTACTTC.

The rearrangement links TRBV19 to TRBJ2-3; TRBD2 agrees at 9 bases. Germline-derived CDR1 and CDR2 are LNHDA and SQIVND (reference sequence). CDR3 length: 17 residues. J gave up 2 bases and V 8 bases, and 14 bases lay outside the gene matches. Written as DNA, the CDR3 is TGTGCCAGTCATCGGGACGCAGCGGGAGGCGACACAGATACGCAGTATTTT. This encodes CASHRDAAGGDTDTQYF.

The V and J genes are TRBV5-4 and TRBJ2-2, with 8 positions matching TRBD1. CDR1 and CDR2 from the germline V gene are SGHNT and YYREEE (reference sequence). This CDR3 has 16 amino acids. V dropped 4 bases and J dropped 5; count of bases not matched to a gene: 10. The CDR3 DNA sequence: TGTGCCAGCAGCCCTGGCAGGGGGCGAAATACCGGGGAGCTGTTTTTT. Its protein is CASSPGRGRNTGELFF.

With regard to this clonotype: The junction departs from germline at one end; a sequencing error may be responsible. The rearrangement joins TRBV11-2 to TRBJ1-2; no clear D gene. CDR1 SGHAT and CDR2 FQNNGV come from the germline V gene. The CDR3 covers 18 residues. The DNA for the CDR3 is TGTGCCAGCAGCCCACCCTCCTCTAGACGATCACTCGGCTATGGCTACGCCTTC. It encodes CASSPPSSRRSLGYGYAF.

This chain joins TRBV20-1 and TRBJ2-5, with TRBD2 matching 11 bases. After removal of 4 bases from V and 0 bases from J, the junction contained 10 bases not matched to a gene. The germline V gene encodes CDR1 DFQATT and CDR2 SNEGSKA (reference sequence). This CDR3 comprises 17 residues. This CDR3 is CSAKRLAGGTYQETQYF. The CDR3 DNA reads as TGCAGTGCTAAGCGGCTAGCGGGAGGAACGTACCAAGAGACCCAGTACTTC.